These T cell receptor beta chains were read from a single sample in a study of cytomegalovirus exposure and HLA in healthy donors. Clones were read by immunoSEQ multiplex PCR, and TCRdb kept only the in-frame ones, dropping some. This sample's table reports 60,000 to 70,000 clones. Sequencing was performed on PBMCs. The receptors stem from a man younger than 40 in good health and CMV-seropositive. The CDR3 runs from the conserved cysteine through the conserved F or W. D genes are given only for firm matches.

j_call v_call d_call cdr3_nt cdr3_aa
TRBJ2-5 TRBV30 TRBD2 TGTGCCTGGAGTGTAGCGTGGACTAGCGGGAGTATAGAGACCCAGTACTTC CAWSVAWTSGSIETQYF
TRBJ2-3 TRBV30 NA TGTGCCTGGAGTGTAAAACCACTTCCTGCAGATACGCAGTATTTT CAWSVKPLPADTQYF
TRBJ2-1 TRBV5-1 NA TGCGCCAGCAGTGGGACTCCTCGGAACAATGAGCAGTTCTTC CASSGTPRNNEQFF
TRBJ1-1 TRBV25-1 NA TGTGCCAGCAGTCACGGGGGGGCAACTGAAGCTTTCTTT CASSHGGATEAFF
TRBJ2-7 TRBV27 NA TGTGCCAGCAGTTTAGGGACATCCTACGAGCAGTACTTC CASSLGTSYEQYF
TRBJ2-1 TRBV6-1 TRBD2 TGTGCCAGCAGTGTAGCGGGAGGCTCCGACAATGAGCAGTTCTTC CASSVAGGSDNEQFF
TRBJ1-2 TRBV9 TRBD1 TGTGCCAGCAGCGTAACCTGGACAGGGGACTATGGCTACACCTTC CASSVTWTGDYGYTF
TRBJ1-4 TRBV4-2 TRBD1 TGTGCCAGCAGCCAAGAGGGACAGGGGGAAAAACTGTTTTTT CASSQEGQGEKLFF
TRBJ2-5 TRBV19 TRBD1 TGTGCCAGTAGTACACCACGGACAGGGGGTGACCAAGAGACCCAGTACTTC CASSTPRTGGDQETQYF
TRBJ2-3 TRBV29-1 TRBD2 TGCAGCGTTGAAGTAGCGGGAGGGTCCACAGATACGCAGTATTTT CSVEVAGGSTDTQYF